Detailed here is one TCR beta chain. As yet, its antigen is unknown. TCRdb analysed the 5' RACE reads with MiXCR anew, one entry per CDR3 protein. Of over 130,000 distinct CDR3 sequences listed, 11% to 15% are singletons. The data were taken from a study of T-cell memory formation after mild COVID-19. The overall study: Largely donor-specific TCR clusters were found.

The length of the CDR3 is 15 residues. V shed 2 bases and J shed 5 bases, with 16 bases lying between them. Germline V lookup: CDR1 SGHRS, CDR2 YFSETQ. Study-level points and caveats: Contracting clones, day 15 to 85, had balanced CD4/CD8, and later expanders favored CD4+.

The chain carries TRBV5-1 and TRBJ1-1; D unclear. The sequence derives from an adult woman who had mild COVID-19 (a few samples of this study predate the infection). Cell type and time point are not known. The sequencing input was PBMCs or a T cell subset sorted from them (not recorded which). The chain's CDR3 is CASSLYPGSSTEAFF. DNA for the CDR3: TGCGCCAGCAGCTTATATCCAGGCAGTTCGACTGAAGCTTTCTTT.